This T cell receptor beta chain stems from a study of CD8 T cells in ankylosing spondylitis. Study-wide results and limits: Blood from ankylosing spondylitis patients appeared to carry a characteristic eight-variant TCR beta motif.

Of note for this clonotype: The antigen is unknown.

One entry per CDR3 protein results from TCRdb running MiXCR on the 5' RACE reads. The sample shows about 440,000 distinct CDR3 sequences, about a sixth of them seen only once. V lost 0 bases and J lost 6, with 15 bases in between. CDR3 length: 15 residues. The germline V gene has CDR1 SGHVS and CDR2 FQNEAQ. Material for sequencing was blood, either unsorted or a sorted T cell fraction (not recorded which). The genes are TRBV7-8 and TRBJ2-7; D is possibly TRBD2 (5 bases). The receptor was isolated from a male donor with ankylosing spondylitis. The CDR3 nucleotides read TGTGCCAGCAGCTTAGCGACTATCACTGGGAGCGAGCAGTACTTC. Encoded protein: CASSLATITGSEQYF. Full variable domain (missing parts from reference TRBV7-8 and TRBJ2-7): GAGVSQSPRYKVAKRGQDVALRCDPISGHVSLFWYQQALGQGPEFLTYFQNEAQLDKSGLPSDRFFAERPEGSVSTLKIQRTQQEDSAVYLCASSLATITGSEQYFGPGTRLTVT.